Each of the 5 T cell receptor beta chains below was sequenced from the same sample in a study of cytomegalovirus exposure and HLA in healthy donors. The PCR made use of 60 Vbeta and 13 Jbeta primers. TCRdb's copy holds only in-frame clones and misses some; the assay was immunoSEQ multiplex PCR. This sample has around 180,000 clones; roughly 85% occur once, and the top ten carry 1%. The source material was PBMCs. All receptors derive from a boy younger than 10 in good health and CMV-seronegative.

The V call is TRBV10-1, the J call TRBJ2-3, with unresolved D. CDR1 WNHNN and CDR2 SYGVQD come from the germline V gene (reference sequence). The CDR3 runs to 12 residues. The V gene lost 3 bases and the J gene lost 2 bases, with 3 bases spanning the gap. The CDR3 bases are TGCGCCAGCAGTGACCACACAGATACGCAGTATTTT. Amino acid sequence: CASSDHTDTQYF.

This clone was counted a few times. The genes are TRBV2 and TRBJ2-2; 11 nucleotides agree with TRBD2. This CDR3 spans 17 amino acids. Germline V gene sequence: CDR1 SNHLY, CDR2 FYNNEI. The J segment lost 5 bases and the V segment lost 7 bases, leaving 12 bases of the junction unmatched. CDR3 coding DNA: TGTGCCAGCACTAGGCTAGCGGGGGGCCGGGATACCGGGGAGCTGTTTTTT. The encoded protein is CASTRLAGGRDTGELFF.

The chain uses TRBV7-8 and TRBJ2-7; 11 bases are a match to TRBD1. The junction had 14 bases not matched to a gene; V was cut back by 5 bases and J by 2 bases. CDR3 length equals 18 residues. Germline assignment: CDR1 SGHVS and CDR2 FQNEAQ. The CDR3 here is CASSTTWFRGQGAYEQYF. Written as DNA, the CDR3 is TGTGCCAGCAGCACTACTTGGTTTAGGGGACAGGGGGCCTACGAGCAGTACTTC. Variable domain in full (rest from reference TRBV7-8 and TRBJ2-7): GAGVSQSPRYKVAKRGQDVALRCDPISGHVSLFWYQQALGQGPEFLTYFQNEAQLDKSGLPSDRFFAERPEGSVSTLKIQRTQQEDSAVYLCASSTTWFRGQGAYEQYFGPGTRLTVT.

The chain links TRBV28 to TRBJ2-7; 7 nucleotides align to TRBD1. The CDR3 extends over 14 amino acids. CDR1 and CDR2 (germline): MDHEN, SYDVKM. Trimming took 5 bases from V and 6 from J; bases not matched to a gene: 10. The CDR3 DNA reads TGTGCCAGCAGTCGCCCTCAGGGGGTAGGCGAGCAGTACGTC. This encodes CASSRPQGVGEQYV.

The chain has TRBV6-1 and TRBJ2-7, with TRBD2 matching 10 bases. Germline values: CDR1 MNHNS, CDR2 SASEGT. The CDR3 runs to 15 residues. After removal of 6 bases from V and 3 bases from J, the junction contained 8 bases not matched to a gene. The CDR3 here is CASRDKLAGNYEQYF. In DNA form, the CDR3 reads TGTGCCAGCAGGGATAAACTAGCGGGAAACTACGAGCAGTACTTC.